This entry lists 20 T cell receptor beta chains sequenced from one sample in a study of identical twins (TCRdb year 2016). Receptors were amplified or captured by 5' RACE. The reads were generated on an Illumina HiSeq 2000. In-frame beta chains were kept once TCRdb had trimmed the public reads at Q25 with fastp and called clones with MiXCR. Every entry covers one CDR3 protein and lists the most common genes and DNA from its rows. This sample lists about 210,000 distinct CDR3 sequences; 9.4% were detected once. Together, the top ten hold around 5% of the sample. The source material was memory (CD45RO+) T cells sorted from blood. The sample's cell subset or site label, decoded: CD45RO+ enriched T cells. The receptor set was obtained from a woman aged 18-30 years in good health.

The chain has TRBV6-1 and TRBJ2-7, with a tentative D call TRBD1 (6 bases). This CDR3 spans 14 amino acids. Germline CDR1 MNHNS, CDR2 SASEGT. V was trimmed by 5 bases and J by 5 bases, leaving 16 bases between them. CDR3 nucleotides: TGTGCCAGCAGTCCACCGGGACATGGTAACGAGCAGTACTTC. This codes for CASSPPGHGNEQYF.

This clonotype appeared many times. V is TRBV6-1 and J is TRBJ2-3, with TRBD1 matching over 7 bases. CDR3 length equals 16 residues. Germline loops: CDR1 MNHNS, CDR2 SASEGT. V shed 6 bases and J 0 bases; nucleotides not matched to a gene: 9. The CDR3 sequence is CASSAWTGASTDTQYF. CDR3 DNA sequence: TGTGCCAGCAGCGCCTGGACAGGAGCTAGCACAGATACGCAGTATTTT.

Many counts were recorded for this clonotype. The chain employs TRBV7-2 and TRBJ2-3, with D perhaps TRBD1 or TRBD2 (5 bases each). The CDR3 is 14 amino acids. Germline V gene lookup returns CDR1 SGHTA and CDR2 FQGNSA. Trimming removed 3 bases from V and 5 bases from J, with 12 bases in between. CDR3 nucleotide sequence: TGTGCCAGCAGCTTGTTTGGGACGGAAGATACGCAGTATTTT. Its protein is CASSLFGTEDTQYF.

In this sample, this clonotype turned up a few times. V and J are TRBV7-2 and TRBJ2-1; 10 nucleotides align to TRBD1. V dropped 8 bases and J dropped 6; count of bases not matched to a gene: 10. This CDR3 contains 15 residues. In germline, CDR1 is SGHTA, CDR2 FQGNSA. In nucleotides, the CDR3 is TGTGCCAGCTCACCCCTCCGGACAGGGGGCAATGAGCAGTTCTTC. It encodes CASSPLRTGGNEQFF.

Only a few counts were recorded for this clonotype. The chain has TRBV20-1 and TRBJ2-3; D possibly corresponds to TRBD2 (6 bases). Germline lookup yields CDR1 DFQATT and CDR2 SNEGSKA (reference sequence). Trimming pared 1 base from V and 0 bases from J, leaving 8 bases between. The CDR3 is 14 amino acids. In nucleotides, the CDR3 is TGCAGTGCTAGAGGGCGGGGAAGCACAGATACGCAGTATTTT. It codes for CSARGRGSTDTQYF.

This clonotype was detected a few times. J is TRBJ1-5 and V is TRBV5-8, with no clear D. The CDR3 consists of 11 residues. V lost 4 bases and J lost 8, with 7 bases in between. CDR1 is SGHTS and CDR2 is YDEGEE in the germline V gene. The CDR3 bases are TGTGCCAGCAGCGGAGTGAAGCCCCAGCATTTT. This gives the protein CASSGVKPQHF.

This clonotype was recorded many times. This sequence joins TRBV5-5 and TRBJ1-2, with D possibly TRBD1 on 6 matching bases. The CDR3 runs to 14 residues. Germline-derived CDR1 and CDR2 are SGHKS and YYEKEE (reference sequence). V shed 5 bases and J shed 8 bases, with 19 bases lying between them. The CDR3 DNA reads TGTGCCAGCAGTCGGGACACCGTCGTGGGCGGCTACACCTTC. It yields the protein CASSRDTVVGGYTF.

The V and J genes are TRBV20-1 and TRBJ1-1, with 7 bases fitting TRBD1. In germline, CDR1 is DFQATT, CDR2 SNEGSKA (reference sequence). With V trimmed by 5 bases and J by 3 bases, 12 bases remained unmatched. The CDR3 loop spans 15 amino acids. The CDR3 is CSASLAGGRDTEAFF. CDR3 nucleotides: TGCAGTGCTTCCCTCGCAGGGGGGAGGGACACTGAAGCTTTCTTT.

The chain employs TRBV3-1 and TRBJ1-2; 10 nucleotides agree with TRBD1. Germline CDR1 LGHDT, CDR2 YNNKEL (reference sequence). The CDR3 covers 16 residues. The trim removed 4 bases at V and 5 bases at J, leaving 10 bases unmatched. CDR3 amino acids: CASSLVGTGALYGYTF. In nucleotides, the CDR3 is TGTGCCAGCAGCCTGGTCGGGACAGGGGCCTTATATGGCTACACCTTC.

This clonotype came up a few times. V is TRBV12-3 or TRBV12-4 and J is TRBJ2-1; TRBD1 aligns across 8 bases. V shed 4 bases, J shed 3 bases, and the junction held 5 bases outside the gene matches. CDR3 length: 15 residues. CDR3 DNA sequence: TGTGCCAGCAGTTCAACAGGGGGTAACTACAATGAGCAGTTCTTC. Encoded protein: CASSSTGGNYNEQFF.

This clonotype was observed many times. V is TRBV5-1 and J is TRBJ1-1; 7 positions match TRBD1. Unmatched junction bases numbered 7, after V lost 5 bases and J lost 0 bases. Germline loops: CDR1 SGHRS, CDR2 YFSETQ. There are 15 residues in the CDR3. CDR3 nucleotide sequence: TGCGCCAGCAGATCCCCGGGACAGATGAACACTGAAGCTTTCTTT. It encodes CASRSPGQMNTEAFF.

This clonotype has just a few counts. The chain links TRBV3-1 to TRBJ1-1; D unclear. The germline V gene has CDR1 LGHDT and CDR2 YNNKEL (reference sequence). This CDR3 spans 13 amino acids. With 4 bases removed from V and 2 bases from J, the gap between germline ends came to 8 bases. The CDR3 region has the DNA TGTGCCAGCAGCCTGCAGGCTAACACTGAAGCTTTCTTT. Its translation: CASSLQANTEAFF.

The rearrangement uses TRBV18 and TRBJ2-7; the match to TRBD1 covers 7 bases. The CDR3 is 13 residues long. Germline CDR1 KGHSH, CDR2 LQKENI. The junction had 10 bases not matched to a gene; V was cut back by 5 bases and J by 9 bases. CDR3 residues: CASSVGTAGRQYF. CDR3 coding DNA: TGTGCCAGCTCAGTAGGGACAGCAGGTCGGCAGTACTTC.

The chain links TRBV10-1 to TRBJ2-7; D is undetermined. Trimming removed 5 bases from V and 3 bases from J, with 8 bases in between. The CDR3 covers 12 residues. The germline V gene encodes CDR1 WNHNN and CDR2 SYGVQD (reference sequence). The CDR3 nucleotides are TGCGCCAGCAGTCAGAACCGCTACGAGCAGTACTTC. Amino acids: CASSQNRYEQYF.

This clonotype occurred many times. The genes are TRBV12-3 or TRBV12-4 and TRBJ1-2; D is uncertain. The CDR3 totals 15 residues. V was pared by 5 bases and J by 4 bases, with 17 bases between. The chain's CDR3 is CASSPSSGASYGYTF. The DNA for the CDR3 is TGTGCCAGCAGTCCTTCCAGTGGCGCATCCTATGGCTACACCTTC.

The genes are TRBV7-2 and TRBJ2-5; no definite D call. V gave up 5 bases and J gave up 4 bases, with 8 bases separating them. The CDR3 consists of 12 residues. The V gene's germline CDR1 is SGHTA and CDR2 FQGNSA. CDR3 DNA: TGTGCCAGCAGCCCTCTGAGAGAGACCCAGTACTTC. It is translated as CASSPLRETQYF.

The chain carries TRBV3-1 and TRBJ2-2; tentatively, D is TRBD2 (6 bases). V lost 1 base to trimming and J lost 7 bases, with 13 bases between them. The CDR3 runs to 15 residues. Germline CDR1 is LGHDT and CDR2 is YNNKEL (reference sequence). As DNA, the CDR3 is TGTGCCAGCAGCCAAGTGTACACGCGGGACGGGGAGCTGTTTTTT. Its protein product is CASSQVYTRDGELFF.

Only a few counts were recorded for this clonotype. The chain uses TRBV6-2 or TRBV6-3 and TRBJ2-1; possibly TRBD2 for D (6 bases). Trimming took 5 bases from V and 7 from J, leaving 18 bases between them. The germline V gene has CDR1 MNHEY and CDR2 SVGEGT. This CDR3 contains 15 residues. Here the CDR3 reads CASSPGGGRSNEQFF. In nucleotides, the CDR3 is TGTGCCAGCAGTCCTGGCGGAGGGAGGTCAAATGAGCAGTTCTTC.

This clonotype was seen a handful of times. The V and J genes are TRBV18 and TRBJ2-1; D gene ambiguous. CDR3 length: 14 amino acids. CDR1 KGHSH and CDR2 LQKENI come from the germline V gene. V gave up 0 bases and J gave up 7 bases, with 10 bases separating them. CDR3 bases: TGTGCCAGCTCACCACCTGAAGTTCGGAATGAGCAGTTCTTC. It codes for CASSPPEVRNEQFF.

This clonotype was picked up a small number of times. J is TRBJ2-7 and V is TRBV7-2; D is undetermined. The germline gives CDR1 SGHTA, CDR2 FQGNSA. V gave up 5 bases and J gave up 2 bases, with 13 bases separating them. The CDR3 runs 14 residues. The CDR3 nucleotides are TGTGCCAGCAGCAAGCGCCCTATTCCCTACGAGCAGTACTTC. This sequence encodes CASSKRPIPYEQYF.